A selection of T cell receptor beta chains follows, all from one sample in a study of identical twins. TCRdb recomputed calls from the 5' RACE reads with MiXCR, one row per CDR3 protein. The sample lists about 720,000 distinct CDR3 sequences, over 8.5% occurring once. These data were also reused for a study on yellow fever vaccine responses in identical twins.

The sequencing input was PBMCs. These receptors all come from a woman under 30 in good health. Both conserved end residues are part of each CDR3. A D gene is named only where the DNA matches it firmly. A row's size may be missing; if present it is once, few, many or a size class.

CDR3 length: 15; V gene: TRBV11-3; D gene: -; clone size: many; J gene: TRBJ2-3; CDR3 protein: CASSPQGANTDTQYF; CDR3 DNA: TGTGCCAGCAGCCCCCAGGGAGCGAACACAGATACGCAGTATTTT
CDR3 length: 18; V gene: TRBV7-8; D gene: TRBD2; clone size: many; J gene: TRBJ2-5; CDR3 protein: CASSLRASGGLLQETQYF; CDR3 DNA: TGTGCCAGCAGCTTAAGGGCTAGCGGGGGCCTTTTACAAGAGACCCAGTACTTC
CDR3 length: 15; V gene: TRBV7-6; D gene: -; clone size: -; J gene: TRBJ2-7; CDR3 protein: CASSLDEEAAYEQYF; CDR3 DNA: TGTGCCAGCAGCTTAGACGAGGAGGCCGCCTACGAGCAGTACTTC
CDR3 length: 14; V gene: TRBV28; D gene: -; clone size: -; J gene: TRBJ1-2; CDR3 protein: CASSSYKPGSGYTF; CDR3 DNA: TGTGCCAGCAGTAGTTACAAACCGGGGAGTGGCTACACCTTC
CDR3 length: 11; V gene: TRBV29-1; D gene: -; clone size: -; J gene: TRBJ1-5; CDR3 protein: CSAQGPQPQHF; CDR3 DNA: TGCAGCGCCCAGGGGCCTCAGCCCCAGCATTTT
CDR3 length: 16; V gene: TRBV12-3/TRBV12-4; D gene: TRBD2; clone size: many; J gene: TRBJ2-3; CDR3 protein: CASSLGTSGETDTQYF; CDR3 DNA: TGTGCCAGCAGTTTAGGGACTAGCGGGGAAACAGATACGCAGTATTTT
CDR3 length: 17; V gene: TRBV11-2; D gene: TRBD2; clone size: few; J gene: TRBJ2-3; CDR3 protein: CASSLDPPGGYQSAQYF; CDR3 DNA: TGTGCCAGCAGCTTAGATCCGCCGGGGGGGTACCAATCAGCGCAGTATTTT
CDR3 length: 15; V gene: TRBV15; D gene: -; clone size: -; J gene: TRBJ1-1; CDR3 protein: CATSSPGTRHTEAFF; CDR3 DNA: TGTGCCACCAGCAGCCCTGGGACACGTCACACTGAAGCTTTCTTT
CDR3 length: 15; V gene: TRBV6-1; D gene: TRBD2; clone size: many; J gene: TRBJ2-5; CDR3 protein: CASKRTSGTGKTQYF; CDR3 DNA: TGTGCCAGCAAGAGGACTAGCGGGACTGGGAAGACCCAGTACTTC
CDR3 length: 17; V gene: TRBV7-6; D gene: -; clone size: -; J gene: TRBJ2-1; CDR3 protein: CASSPHGIGGYYNEQFF; CDR3 DNA: TGTGCCAGCAGCCCGCACGGGATCGGGGGTTACTACAATGAGCAGTTCTTC
CDR3 length: 15; V gene: TRBV24-1; D gene: TRBD2; clone size: -; J gene: TRBJ2-5; CDR3 protein: CATSDLRGGVETQYF; CDR3 DNA: TGTGCCACCAGTGATTTGCGGGGGGGCGTGGAGACCCAGTACTTC
CDR3 length: 15; V gene: TRBV7-9; D gene: -; clone size: -; J gene: TRBJ2-5; CDR3 protein: CASSPLSDSKETQYF; CDR3 DNA: TGTGCCAGCAGCCCACTATCGGACAGCAAAGAGACCCAGTACTTC
CDR3 length: 14; V gene: TRBV10-3; D gene: -; clone size: few; J gene: TRBJ2-1; CDR3 protein: CAANRVRDGNEQFF; CDR3 DNA: TGTGCCGCCAACAGGGTCAGGGATGGCAATGAGCAGTTCTTC
CDR3 length: 16; V gene: TRBV4-3; D gene: -; clone size: few; J gene: TRBJ1-1; CDR3 protein: CASSQDWGFGNTEAFF; CDR3 DNA: TGCGCCAGCAGCCAAGATTGGGGTTTTGGGAACACTGAAGCTTTCTTT
CDR3 length: 17; V gene: TRBV5-1; D gene: TRBD1; clone size: many; J gene: TRBJ2-7; CDR3 protein: CASSLRTGASYSYEQYF; CDR3 DNA: TGCGCCAGCAGCTTGAGGACAGGGGCCTCATACTCCTACGAGCAGTACTTC
CDR3 length: 15; V gene: TRBV12-3/TRBV12-4; D gene: TRBD1; clone size: few; J gene: TRBJ1-2; CDR3 protein: CASSPTGGPVYGYTF; CDR3 DNA: TGTGCCAGCAGTCCGACAGGGGGTCCTGTCTATGGCTACACCTTC
CDR3 length: 13; V gene: TRBV29-1; D gene: -; clone size: many; J gene: TRBJ2-7; CDR3 protein: CSVESGTLYEQYF; CDR3 DNA: TGCAGCGTTGAATCAGGGACCCTCTACGAGCAGTACTTC
CDR3 length: 13; V gene: TRBV5-4; D gene: -; clone size: -; J gene: TRBJ2-7; CDR3 protein: CASSLSIGSEQYF; CDR3 DNA: TGTGCCAGCAGCCTTTCAATAGGGAGCGAGCAGTACTTC
CDR3 length: 11; V gene: TRBV12-3/TRBV12-4; D gene: -; clone size: few; J gene: TRBJ2-7; CDR3 protein: CASSLRQEQYF; CDR3 DNA: TGTGCCAGCAGCCTCCGTCAAGAGCAGTACTTC
CDR3 length: 16; V gene: TRBV4-3; D gene: TRBD1; clone size: many; J gene: TRBJ1-1; CDR3 protein: CASSQEDRVGDTEAFF; CDR3 DNA: TGCGCCAGCAGCCAAGAAGACAGGGTCGGTGACACTGAAGCTTTCTTT
CDR3 length: 14; V gene: TRBV27; D gene: -; clone size: -; J gene: TRBJ2-3; CDR3 protein: CASSPLLVSDTQYF; CDR3 DNA: TGTGCCAGCAGCCCTCTACTAGTCTCAGATACGCAGTATTTT
CDR3 length: 15; V gene: TRBV12-2; D gene: -; clone size: once; J gene: TRBJ1-1; CDR3 protein: CASRLGARMNTEAFF; CDR3 DNA: TGTGCAAGTCGCTTAGGGGCGCGAATGAACACTGAAGCTTTCTTT
CDR3 length: 13; V gene: TRBV20-1; D gene: -; clone size: -; J gene: TRBJ2-3; CDR3 protein: CSAELGGTDTQYF; CDR3 DNA: TGCAGTGCCGAACTAGGGGGCACAGATACGCAGTATTTT
CDR3 length: 14; V gene: TRBV7-2; D gene: TRBD1; clone size: -; J gene: TRBJ2-4; CDR3 protein: CASSSQGAQGIQYF; CDR3 DNA: TGTGCCAGCAGCTCACAGGGGGCGCAGGGCATTCAGTACTTC
CDR3 length: 15; V gene: TRBV7-3; D gene: -; clone size: -; J gene: TRBJ2-3; CDR3 protein: CASSPRGDRTDTQYF; CDR3 DNA: TGTGCCAGCAGCCCAAGGGGGGATCGCACAGATACGCAGTATTTT
CDR3 length: 13; V gene: TRBV29-1; D gene: -; clone size: -; J gene: TRBJ2-5; CDR3 protein: CSVDLLLSQTQYF; CDR3 DNA: TGCAGCGTTGATCTGCTGTTGAGCCAGACCCAGTACTTC
CDR3 length: 15; V gene: TRBV18; D gene: -; clone size: -; J gene: TRBJ2-5; CDR3 protein: CASSPPEARKETQYF; CDR3 DNA: TGTGCCAGCTCACCACCCGAGGCCCGAAAAGAGACCCAGTACTTC
CDR3 length: 20; V gene: TRBV12-3/TRBV12-4; D gene: TRBD2; clone size: many; J gene: TRBJ2-1; CDR3 protein: CASSLSPSGGTGSLYNEQFF; CDR3 DNA: TGTGCCAGCAGTTTATCACCCAGCGGGGGGACTGGCTCTCTTTACAATGAGCAGTTCTTC
CDR3 length: 12; V gene: TRBV3-1; D gene: -; clone size: -; J gene: TRBJ1-3; CDR3 protein: CASSPRGHTTYF; CDR3 DNA: TGTGCCAGCAGCCCGCGGGGGCACACCACATATTTT
CDR3 length: 15; V gene: TRBV27; D gene: TRBD1; clone size: many; J gene: TRBJ1-2; CDR3 protein: CASRPSGGAGYGYTF; CDR3 DNA: TGTGCCAGCAGGCCCTCAGGGGGGGCTGGCTATGGCTACACCTTC
CDR3 length: 13; V gene: TRBV7-8; D gene: -; clone size: -; J gene: TRBJ2-3; CDR3 protein: CASSSTIPDTQYF; CDR3 DNA: TGTGCCAGCAGCTCCACCATTCCAGATACGCAGTATTTT
CDR3 length: 14; V gene: TRBV29-1; D gene: -; clone size: few; J gene: TRBJ1-3; CDR3 protein: CSVQRDTTGNTIYF; CDR3 DNA: TGCAGCGTCCAACGGGACACTACTGGAAACACCATATATTTT
CDR3 length: 13; V gene: TRBV25-1; D gene: TRBD1; clone size: -; J gene: TRBJ2-6; CDR3 protein: CASRTGGADVLTF; CDR3 DNA: TGTGCCAGCAGGACAGGGGGGGCCGACGTCCTGACTTTC
CDR3 length: 14; V gene: TRBV7-9; D gene: -; clone size: few; J gene: TRBJ2-1; CDR3 protein: CASSFHGEYNEQFF; CDR3 DNA: TGTGCCAGCAGCTTCCACGGGGAATACAATGAGCAGTTCTTC
CDR3 length: 13; V gene: TRBV20-1; D gene: -; clone size: many; J gene: TRBJ1-2; CDR3 protein: CSARDRQRYGYTF; CDR3 DNA: TGCAGTGCTAGAGATCGGCAGAGGTATGGCTACACCTTC
CDR3 length: 15; V gene: TRBV6-1; D gene: -; clone size: few; J gene: TRBJ2-3; CDR3 protein: CASSGGYGSTDTQYF; CDR3 DNA: TGTGCCAGCAGTGGGGGCTACGGGAGCACAGATACGCAGTATTTT
CDR3 length: 18; V gene: TRBV6-5; D gene: TRBD2; clone size: -; J gene: TRBJ2-1; CDR3 protein: CASSYGGLAGSLYNEQFF; CDR3 DNA: TGTGCCAGCAGTTACGGCGGGCTAGCGGGATCTCTCTACAATGAGCAGTTCTTC
CDR3 length: 17; V gene: TRBV20-1; D gene: TRBD2; clone size: few; J gene: TRBJ2-3; CDR3 protein: CSAPPGLAVLSTDTQYF; CDR3 DNA: TGCAGTGCTCCCCCGGGACTAGCGGTTCTTAGCACAGATACGCAGTATTTT
CDR3 length: 15; V gene: TRBV20-1; D gene: TRBD1; clone size: -; J gene: TRBJ1-5; CDR3 protein: CSAGRTGESNQPQHF; CDR3 DNA: TGCAGTGCTGGTAGGACAGGGGAAAGCAATCAGCCCCAGCATTTT
CDR3 length: 14; V gene: TRBV10-3; D gene: -; clone size: -; J gene: TRBJ2-3; CDR3 protein: CAISEDRVVSTQYF; CDR3 DNA: TGTGCCATCAGTGAAGATAGGGTAGTAAGTACGCAGTATTTT
CDR3 length: 20; V gene: TRBV4-2; D gene: TRBD2; clone size: few; J gene: TRBJ2-1; CDR3 protein: CASPFPHLAGELLSYNEQFF; CDR3 DNA: TGTGCCAGCCCTTTTCCTCATCTAGCGGGAGAACTTCTGTCCTACAATGAGCAGTTCTTC
CDR3 length: 16; V gene: TRBV24-1; D gene: TRBD2; clone size: few; J gene: TRBJ2-1; CDR3 protein: CATSDTSASSYNEQFF; CDR3 DNA: TGTGCCACCAGTGATACTAGCGCGAGCTCCTACAATGAGCAGTTCTTC
CDR3 length: 13; V gene: TRBV15; D gene: -; clone size: few; J gene: TRBJ2-1; CDR3 protein: CATSRDGQSPKFF; CDR3 DNA: TGTGCCACCAGCAGAGATGGACAGTCCCCTAAGTTCTTC
CDR3 length: 14; V gene: TRBV20-1; D gene: -; clone size: few; J gene: TRBJ2-7; CDR3 protein: CSAGLPGLGSEQYF; CDR3 DNA: TGCAGTGCTGGACTCCCGGGCCTTGGCAGCGAGCAGTACTTC
CDR3 length: 14; V gene: TRBV27; D gene: -; clone size: -; J gene: TRBJ2-7; CDR3 protein: CASSLTYEAYEQYF; CDR3 DNA: TGTGCCAGCAGTTTGACCTACGAAGCCTACGAGCAGTACTTC
CDR3 length: 12; V gene: TRBV12-3/TRBV12-4; D gene: -; clone size: few; J gene: TRBJ2-2; CDR3 protein: CASSFWAPELFF; CDR3 DNA: TGTGCCAGCAGTTTTTGGGCCCCCGAGCTGTTTTTT
CDR3 length: 15; V gene: TRBV7-8; D gene: TRBD1; clone size: -; J gene: TRBJ2-7; CDR3 protein: CASSLAFGTDYEQYF; CDR3 DNA: TGTGCCAGCAGCTTAGCCTTCGGGACAGACTACGAGCAGTACTTC
CDR3 length: 16; V gene: TRBV6-2/TRBV6-3; D gene: -; clone size: few; J gene: TRBJ2-1; CDR3 protein: CASSYRTQAPLNEQFF; CDR3 DNA: TGTGCCAGCAGTTACCGGACGCAGGCCCCCCTGAATGAGCAGTTCTTC
CDR3 length: 15; V gene: TRBV5-8; D gene: TRBD1; clone size: -; J gene: TRBJ1-6; CDR3 protein: CASSPGTGFNSPLHF; CDR3 DNA: TGTGCCAGCAGCCCAGGGACAGGCTTTAATTCACCCCTCCACTTT
CDR3 length: 19; V gene: TRBV19; D gene: TRBD2; clone size: -; J gene: TRBJ2-1; CDR3 protein: CASSWRLAGQKGFYNEQFF; CDR3 DNA: TGTGCCAGTAGTTGGCGACTAGCGGGTCAGAAAGGTTTCTACAATGAGCAGTTCTTC
CDR3 length: 14; V gene: TRBV5-6; D gene: TRBD2; clone size: -; J gene: TRBJ2-3; CDR3 protein: CASSLVRGADPQYF; CDR3 DNA: TGTGCCAGCAGCTTGGTGCGGGGGGCGGATCCGCAGTATTTT